This T cell receptor beta chain was sequenced in a study of cytomegalovirus exposure and HLA in healthy donors. Study summary: The 120 validation repertoires and the 666 first-cohort repertoires shared a platform, a later analysis reported. The study, taken as a whole, reports: The CMV antigen specificity of a few CMV-associated chains was confirmed through in vitro analysis. Clusters of TCRs from the first cohort tended to co-occur in the approximately 130 validation repertoires (as a later analysis found).

Concerning this clone: Its specificity is unknown.

V trimming: 6 bases; J trimming: 9 bases; junction bases outside the gene matches: 7. The CDR3 has 15 amino acids. Germline V gene lookup returns CDR1 MNHNS and CDR2 SASEGT. TCRdb's copy holds only in-frame clones and misses some; the assay was immunoSEQ multiplex PCR. The data contain over 70,000 clones, 90% to 95% of them singletons. Sequenced: PBMCs. The chain employs TRBV6-1 and TRBJ1-6; 11 bases align to TRBD1. The TCR sequence derives from a woman aged 18 to 35 in good health and CMV-seronegative. CDR3 loop: CASSGGQGESSPLHF. The CDR3 DNA follows: TGTGCCAGCAGCGGGGGACAGGGGGAATCTTCACCCCTCCACTTT.